The T cell receptor (beta chain) described here comes from a study of T cell responses to AZD1222 COVID-19 vaccine. Study overall: It was second doses at about 4 or about 12 weeks that were pooled. General observations from the study: Regions 160-218 and 743-854 held dominance among vaccine-associated CD4 TCRs, which spanned spike. Possibly, clonal diversity was underestimated; donors were largely white British and included more females. Vaccination with two AZD1222 doses was followed by a rise in Spike-specific TCR breadth and depth.

The CDR3 has 15 amino acids. Germline V lookup: CDR1 SGHTS, CDR2 YDEGEE. J gave up 1 base and V 4 bases, and 7 bases lay outside the gene matches. Some clones are missing from TCRdb's copy, which holds only in-frame ones; the method was immunoSEQ multiplex PCR. The table shows roughly 140,000 clones, with 80% to 90% occurring only once. On this clone itself: Its specificity is unknown.

The chain joins TRBV5-8 to TRBJ2-7, with 8 bases matching TRBD1. Sequenced here: peripheral blood, sampled on day 0 of AZD1222 vaccination. This TCR derives from an adult in good health. CDR3 nucleotide sequence: TGTGCCAGCAGCCCCCGACAGGGGAAATCCTACGAGCAGTACTTC. This gives the protein CASSPRQGKSYEQYF.